This TCR beta chain derives from a study of CD4 T cells in relation to SARS-CoV-2 and coronaviruses. The unexposed donors gave CD4+ T cells in about 2010-2019, prior to COVID-19. The repertoire was sequenced with immunoSEQ multiplex PCR; TCRdb's copy has only in-frame clones and lacks some. The table has around 70,000 clones, about 90% seen once. Germline-derived CDR1 and CDR2 are KGHSH and LQKENI. V lost 3 bases and J 4 bases, leaving 9 bases between the germline ends. This CDR3 is built from 13 residues. The chain is built from TRBV18 and TRBJ2-5, with no clear D. This clonotype was obtained from a human donor in good health. Source material: memory CD4+ T cells from PBMCs. The CDR3 DNA reads TGTGCCAGCTCACCTGGGCTGGGAGAGACCCAGTACTTC. Protein: CASSPGLGETQYF.